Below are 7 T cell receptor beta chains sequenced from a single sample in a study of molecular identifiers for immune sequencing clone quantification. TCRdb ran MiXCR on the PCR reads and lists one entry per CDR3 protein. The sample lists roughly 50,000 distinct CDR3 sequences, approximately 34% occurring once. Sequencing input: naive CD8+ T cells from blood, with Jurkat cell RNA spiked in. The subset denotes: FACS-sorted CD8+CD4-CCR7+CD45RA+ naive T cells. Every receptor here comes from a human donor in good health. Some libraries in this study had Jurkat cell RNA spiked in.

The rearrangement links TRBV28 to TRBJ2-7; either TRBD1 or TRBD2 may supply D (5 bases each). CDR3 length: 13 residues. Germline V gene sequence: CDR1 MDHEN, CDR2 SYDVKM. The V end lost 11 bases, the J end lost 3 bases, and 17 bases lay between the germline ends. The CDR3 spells CASTGRTDYEQYF. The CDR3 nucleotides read TGTGCCTCCACGGGACGTACAGACTACGAGCAGTACTTC.

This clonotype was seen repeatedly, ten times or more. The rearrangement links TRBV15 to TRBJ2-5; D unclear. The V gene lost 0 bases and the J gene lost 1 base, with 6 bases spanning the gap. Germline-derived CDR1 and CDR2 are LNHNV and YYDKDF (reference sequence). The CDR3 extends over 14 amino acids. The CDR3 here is CATSRERVQETQYF. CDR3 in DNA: TGTGCCACCAGCAGAGAACGGGTCCAAGAGACCCAGTACTTC.

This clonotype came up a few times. In nucleotides, the CDR3 is TGTGCCAGCAGCCAAGGGCTTGAAGAGCAGTACTTC. Translated: CASSQGLEEQYF. V gene TRBV4-2 combines with J gene TRBJ2-7; D remains ambiguous. The CDR3 is 12 residues long. Germline V gene sequence: CDR1 LGHNA, CDR2 YNFKEQ. V dropped 1 base and J dropped 7 bases, with 8 bases sitting between them.

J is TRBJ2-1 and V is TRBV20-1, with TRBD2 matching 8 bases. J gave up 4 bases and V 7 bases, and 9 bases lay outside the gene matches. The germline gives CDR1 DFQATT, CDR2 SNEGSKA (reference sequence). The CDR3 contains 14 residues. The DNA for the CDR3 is TGCAGTGTCAGGGACACTAGCGGATACAATGAGCAGTTCTTC. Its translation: CSVRDTSGYNEQFF.

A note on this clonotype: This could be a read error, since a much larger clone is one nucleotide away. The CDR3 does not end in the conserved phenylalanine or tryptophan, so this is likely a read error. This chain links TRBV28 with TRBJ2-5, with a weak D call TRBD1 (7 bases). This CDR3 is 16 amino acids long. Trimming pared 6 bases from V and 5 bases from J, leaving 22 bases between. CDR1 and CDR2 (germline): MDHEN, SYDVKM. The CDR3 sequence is CASRSPQGGAGETQYI. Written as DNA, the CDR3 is TGTGCCAGCAGATCGCCCCAGGGGGGCGCAGGCGAGACCCAGTACATC.

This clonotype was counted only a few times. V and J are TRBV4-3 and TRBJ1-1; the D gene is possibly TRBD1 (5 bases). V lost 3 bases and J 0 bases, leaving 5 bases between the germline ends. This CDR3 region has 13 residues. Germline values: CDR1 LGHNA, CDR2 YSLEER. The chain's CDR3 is CASSQDMNTEAFF. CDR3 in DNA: TGCGCCAGCAGCCAGGACATGAACACTGAAGCTTTCTTT.

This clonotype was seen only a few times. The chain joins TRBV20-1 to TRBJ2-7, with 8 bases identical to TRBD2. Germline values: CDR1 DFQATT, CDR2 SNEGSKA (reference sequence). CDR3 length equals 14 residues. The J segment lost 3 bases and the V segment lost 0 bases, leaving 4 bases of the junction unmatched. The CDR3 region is CSAREQRGNYEQYF. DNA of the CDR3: TGCAGTGCTAGAGAGCAGCGGGGGAACTACGAGCAGTACTTC.